The source of this T cell receptor beta chain is a study of blood T cell repertoires in COVID-19. After removal of 0 bases from V and 8 bases from J, the junction contained 1 base not matched to a gene. This CDR3 contains 13 residues. The germline V gene encodes CDR1 LNHDA and CDR2 SQIVND (reference sequence). This table comes from immunoSEQ multiplex PCR, and its TCRdb copy is limited to in-frame clones, with some not included. This sample has about 190,000 clones, with roughly four fifths found just once. V usage is TRBV19 and J usage is TRBJ2-1; 7 positions agree with TRBD2. This clonotype was obtained from a woman between 50 and 59 years old with acute or convalescent COVID-19. Sequences were obtained from peripheral blood. This CDR3 reads CASSIEGGDEQFF. The CDR3 DNA follows: TGTGCCAGTAGTATAGAGGGGGGGGATGAGCAGTTCTTC.